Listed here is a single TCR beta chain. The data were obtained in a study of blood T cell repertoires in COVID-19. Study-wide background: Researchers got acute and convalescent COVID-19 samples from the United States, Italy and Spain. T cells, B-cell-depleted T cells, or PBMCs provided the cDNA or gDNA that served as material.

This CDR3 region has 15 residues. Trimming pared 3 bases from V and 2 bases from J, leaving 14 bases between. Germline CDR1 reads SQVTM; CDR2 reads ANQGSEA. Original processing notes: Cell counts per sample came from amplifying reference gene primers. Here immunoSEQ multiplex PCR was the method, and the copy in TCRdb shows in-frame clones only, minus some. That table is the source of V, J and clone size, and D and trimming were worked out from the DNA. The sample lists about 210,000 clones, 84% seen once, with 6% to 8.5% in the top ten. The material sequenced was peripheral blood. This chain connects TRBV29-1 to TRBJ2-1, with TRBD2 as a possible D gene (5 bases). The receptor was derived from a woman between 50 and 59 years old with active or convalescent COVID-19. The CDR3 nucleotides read TGCAGCGTTGATTCCACGGACTCAACCTACAATGAGCAGTTCTTC. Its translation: CSVDSTDSTYNEQFF.